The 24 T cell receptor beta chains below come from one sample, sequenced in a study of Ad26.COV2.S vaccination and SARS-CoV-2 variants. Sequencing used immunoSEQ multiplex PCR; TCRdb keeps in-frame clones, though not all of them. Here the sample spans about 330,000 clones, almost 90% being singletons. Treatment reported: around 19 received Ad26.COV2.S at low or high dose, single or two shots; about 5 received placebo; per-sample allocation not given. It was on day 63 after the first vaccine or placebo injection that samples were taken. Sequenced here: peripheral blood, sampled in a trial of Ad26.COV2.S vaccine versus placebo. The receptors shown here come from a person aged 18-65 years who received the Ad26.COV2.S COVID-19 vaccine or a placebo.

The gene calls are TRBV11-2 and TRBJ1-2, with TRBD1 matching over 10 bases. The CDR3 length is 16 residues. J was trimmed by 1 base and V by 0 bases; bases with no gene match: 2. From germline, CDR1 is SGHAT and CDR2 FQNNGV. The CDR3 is CASSLDRDRGNYGYTF. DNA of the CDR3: TGTGCCAGCAGCTTAGATAGGGACAGGGGTAACTATGGCTACACCTTC.

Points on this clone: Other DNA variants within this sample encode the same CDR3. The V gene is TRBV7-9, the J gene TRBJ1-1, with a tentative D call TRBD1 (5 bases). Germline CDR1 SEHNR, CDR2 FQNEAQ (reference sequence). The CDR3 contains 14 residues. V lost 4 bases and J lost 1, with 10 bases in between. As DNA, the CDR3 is TGTGCCAGCAGCTCAGGCCAGGGGAACACTGAAGCTTTCTTT. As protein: CASSSGQGNTEAFF.

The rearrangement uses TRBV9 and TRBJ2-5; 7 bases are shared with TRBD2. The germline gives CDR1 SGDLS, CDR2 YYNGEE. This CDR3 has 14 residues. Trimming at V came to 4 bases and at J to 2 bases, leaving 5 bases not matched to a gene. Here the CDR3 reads CASSLGGKQETQYF. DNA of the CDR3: TGTGCCAGCAGCCTGGGGGGGAAACAAGAGACCCAGTACTTC. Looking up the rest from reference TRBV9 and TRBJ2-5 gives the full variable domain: DSGVTQTPKHLITATGQRVTLRCSPRSGDLSVYWYQQSLDQGLQFLIQYYNGEERAKGNILERFSAQQFPDLHSELNLSSLELGDSALYFCASSLGGKQETQYFGPGTRLLVL.

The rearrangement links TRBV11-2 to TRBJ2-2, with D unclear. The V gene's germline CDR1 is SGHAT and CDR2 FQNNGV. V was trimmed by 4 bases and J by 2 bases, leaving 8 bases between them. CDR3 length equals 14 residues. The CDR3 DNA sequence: TGTGCCAGCAGCTCCACTGGAAACACCGGGGAGCTGTTTTTT. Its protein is CASSSTGNTGELFF.

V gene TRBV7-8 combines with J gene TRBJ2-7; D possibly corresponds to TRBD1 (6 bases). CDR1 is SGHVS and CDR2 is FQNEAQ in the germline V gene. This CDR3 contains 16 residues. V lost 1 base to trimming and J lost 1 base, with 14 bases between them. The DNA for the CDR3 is TGTGCCAGCAGCTTAGACGTCAGGGGAGCGTCCTACGAGCAGTACGTC. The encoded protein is CASSLDVRGASYEQYV.

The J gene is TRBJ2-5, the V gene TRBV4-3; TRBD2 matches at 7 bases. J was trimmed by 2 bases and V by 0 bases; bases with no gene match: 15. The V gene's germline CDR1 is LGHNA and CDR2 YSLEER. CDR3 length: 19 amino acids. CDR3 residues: CASSQDRAAGPNVQETQYF. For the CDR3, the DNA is TGCGCCAGCAGCCAAGACCGTGCAGCGGGGCCGAACGTTCAAGAGACCCAGTACTTC.

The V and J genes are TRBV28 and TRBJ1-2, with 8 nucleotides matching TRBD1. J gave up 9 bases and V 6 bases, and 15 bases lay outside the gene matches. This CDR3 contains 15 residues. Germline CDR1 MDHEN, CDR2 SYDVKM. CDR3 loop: CASRGGQVLLRSYTF. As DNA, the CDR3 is TGTGCCAGCAGGGGGGGACAGGTCCTTCTACGTAGCTACACCTTC.

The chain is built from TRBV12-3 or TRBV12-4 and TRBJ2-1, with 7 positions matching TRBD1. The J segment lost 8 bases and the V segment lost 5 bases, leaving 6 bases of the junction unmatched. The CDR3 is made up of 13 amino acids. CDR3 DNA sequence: TGTGCCAGCAGTCCACCCAGGGGGTATGAGCAGTTCTTC. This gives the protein CASSPPRGYEQFF.

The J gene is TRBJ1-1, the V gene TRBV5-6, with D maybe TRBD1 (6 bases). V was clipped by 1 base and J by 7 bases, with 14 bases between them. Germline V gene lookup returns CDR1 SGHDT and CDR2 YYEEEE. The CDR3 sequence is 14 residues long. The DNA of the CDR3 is TGTGCCAGCAGCTTGATGGCAGGGGATAATGAAGCTTTCTTT. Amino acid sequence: CASSLMAGDNEAFF.

CDR3 protein: CASSLVLDWSLGAEQYV. The DNA for the CDR3 is TGTGCCAGCAGCTTAGTCCTTGACTGGAGTCTCGGTGCCGAGCAGTACGTC. The V and J genes are TRBV7-9 and TRBJ2-7; unclear D gene. The CDR3 runs to 17 residues. V lost 1 base and J 6 bases, leaving 22 bases between the germline ends. Looked up from germline, CDR1 is SEHNR and CDR2 is FQNEAQ (reference sequence).

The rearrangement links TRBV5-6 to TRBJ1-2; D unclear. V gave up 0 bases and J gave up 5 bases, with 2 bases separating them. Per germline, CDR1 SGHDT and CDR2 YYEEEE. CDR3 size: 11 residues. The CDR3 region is CASSLEYGYTF. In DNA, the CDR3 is TGTGCCAGCAGCTTGGAGTATGGCTACACCTTC.

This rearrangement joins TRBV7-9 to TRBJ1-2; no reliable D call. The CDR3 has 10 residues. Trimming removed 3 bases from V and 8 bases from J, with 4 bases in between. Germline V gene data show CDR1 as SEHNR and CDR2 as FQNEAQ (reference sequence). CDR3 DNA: TGTGCCAGCAGCTTCGACGGCTACACCTTC. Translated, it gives CASSFDGYTF.

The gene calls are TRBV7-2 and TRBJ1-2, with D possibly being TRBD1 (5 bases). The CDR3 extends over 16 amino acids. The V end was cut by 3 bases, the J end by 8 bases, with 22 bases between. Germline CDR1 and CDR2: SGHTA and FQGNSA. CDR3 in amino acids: CASSFGPVSGASGYTF. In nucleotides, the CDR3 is TGTGCCAGCAGCTTTGGGCCAGTCAGTGGGGCGTCCGGCTACACCTTC.

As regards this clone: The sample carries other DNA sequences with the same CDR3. CDR3 bases: TGTGCCATCAGTGGGGGAAATCAGCCCCAGCATTTT. This gives the protein CAISGGNQPQHF. This chain connects TRBV10-3 to TRBJ1-5; D gene unclear. The CDR3 is 12 amino acids. V was shortened by 4 bases and J by 4 bases, with 5 bases between the two germline ends. Germline-derived CDR1 and CDR2 are ENHRY and SYGVKD.

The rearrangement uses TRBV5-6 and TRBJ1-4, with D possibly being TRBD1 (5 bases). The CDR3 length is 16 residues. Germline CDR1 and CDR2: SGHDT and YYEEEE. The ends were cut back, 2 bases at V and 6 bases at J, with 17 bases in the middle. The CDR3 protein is CASSFKDRDWYEKLFF. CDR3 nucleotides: TGTGCCAGCAGCTTCAAGGACCGGGACTGGTATGAAAAACTGTTTTTT.

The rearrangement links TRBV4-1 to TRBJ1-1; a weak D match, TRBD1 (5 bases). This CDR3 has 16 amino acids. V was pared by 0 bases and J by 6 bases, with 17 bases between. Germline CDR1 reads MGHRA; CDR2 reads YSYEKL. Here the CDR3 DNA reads TGCGCCAGCAGCCAAGAAGGGACTCCAAAGGGCGCTGAAGCTTTCTTT. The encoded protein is CASSQEGTPKGAEAFF.

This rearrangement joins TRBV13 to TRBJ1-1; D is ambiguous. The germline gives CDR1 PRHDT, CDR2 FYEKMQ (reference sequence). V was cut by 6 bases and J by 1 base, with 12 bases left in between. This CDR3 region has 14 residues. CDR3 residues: CASSPPQGNTEAFF. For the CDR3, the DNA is TGTGCCAGCAGTCCTCCCCAAGGGAACACTGAAGCTTTCTTT.

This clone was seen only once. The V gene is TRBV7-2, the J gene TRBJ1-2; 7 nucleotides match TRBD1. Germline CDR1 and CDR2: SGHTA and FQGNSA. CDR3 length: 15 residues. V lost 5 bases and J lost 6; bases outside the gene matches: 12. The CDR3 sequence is CASSVPWDSWNGYTF. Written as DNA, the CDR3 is TGTGCCAGCAGCGTTCCGTGGGACAGTTGGAATGGCTACACCTTC.

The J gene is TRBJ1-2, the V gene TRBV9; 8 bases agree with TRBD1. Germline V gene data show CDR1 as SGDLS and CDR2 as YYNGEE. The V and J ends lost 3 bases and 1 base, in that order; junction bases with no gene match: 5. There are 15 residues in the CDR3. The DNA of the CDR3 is TGTGCCAGCAGCGCTCGGACAGGGATTAACTATGGCTACACCTTC. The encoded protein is CASSARTGINYGYTF.

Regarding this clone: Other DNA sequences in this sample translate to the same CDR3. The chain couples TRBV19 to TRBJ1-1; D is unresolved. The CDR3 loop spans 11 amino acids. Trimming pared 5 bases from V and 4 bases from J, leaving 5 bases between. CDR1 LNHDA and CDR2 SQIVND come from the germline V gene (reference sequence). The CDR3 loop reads CASSWSTEAFF. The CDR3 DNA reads TGTGCCAGTAGTTGGAGCACTGAAGCTTTCTTT.

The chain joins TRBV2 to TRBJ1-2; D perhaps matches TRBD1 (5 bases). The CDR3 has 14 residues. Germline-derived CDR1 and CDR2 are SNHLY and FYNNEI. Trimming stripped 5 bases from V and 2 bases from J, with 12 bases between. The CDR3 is CASSLGAGNYGYTF. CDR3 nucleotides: TGTGCCAGCAGTTTGGGTGCAGGGAACTATGGCTACACCTTC.

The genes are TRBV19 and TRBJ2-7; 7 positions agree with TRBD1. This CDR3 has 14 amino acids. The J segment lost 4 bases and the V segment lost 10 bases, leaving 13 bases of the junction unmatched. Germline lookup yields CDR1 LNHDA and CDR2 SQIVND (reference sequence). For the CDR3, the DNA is TGTGCCACCGCACAACTGGACAGGACTTACGAGCAGTACTTC. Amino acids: CATAQLDRTYEQYF.

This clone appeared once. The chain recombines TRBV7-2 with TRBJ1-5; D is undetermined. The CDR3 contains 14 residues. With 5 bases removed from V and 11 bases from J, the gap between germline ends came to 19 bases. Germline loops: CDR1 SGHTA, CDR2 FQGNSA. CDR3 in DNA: TGTGCCAGCAGCCCAGTCAGTCCTCTTGGGGCCCAGCATTTT. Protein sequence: CASSPVSPLGAQHF. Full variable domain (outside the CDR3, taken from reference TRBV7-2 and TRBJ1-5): GAGVSQSPSNKVTEKGKDVELRCDPISGHTALYWYRQSLGQGLEFLIYFQGNSAPDKSGLPSDRFSAERTGGSVSTLTIQRTQQEDSAVYLCASSPVSPLGAQHFGDGTRLSIL.

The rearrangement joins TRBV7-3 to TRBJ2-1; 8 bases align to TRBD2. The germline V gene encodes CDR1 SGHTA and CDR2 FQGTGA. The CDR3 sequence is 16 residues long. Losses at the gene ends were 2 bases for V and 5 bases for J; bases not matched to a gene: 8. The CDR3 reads CASSLEPSGPNNEQFF. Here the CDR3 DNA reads TGTGCCAGCAGCTTAGAGCCTAGCGGGCCTAACAATGAGCAGTTCTTC.